The clone carrying this T cell receptor beta chain was seen a few times. The sample is drawn from a study of T cell repertoires in cytomegalovirus infection. As for the study in general: Based on public TCR beta signatures, there were indications of CMV infection and of a matching HLA type.

The CDR3 has 13 amino acids. The germline CDR1 and CDR2 sequences are MGHRA and YSYEKL. V lost 2 bases and J 1 base, leaving 6 bases between the germline ends. MiXCR, applied by TCRdb to the reads, yields one record per CDR3 protein. The sample contains around 740,000 distinct CDR3 sequences, 35% to 40% of which appear only once. The chain employs TRBV4-1 and TRBJ2-7, with unresolved D. The specimen sequenced was PBMCs. This TCR came from a human donor in good health (CMV status not recorded). Some clones in this sample may be carry-over from other donors' samples. In DNA, the CDR3 is TGCGCCAGCAGCCAACTGGTTTCCTACGAGCAGTACTTC. This gives the protein CASSQLVSYEQYF.